This entry lists 28 T cell receptor beta chains sequenced from one sample in a study of T cell changes during pregnancy in multiple sclerosis. Here immunoSEQ multiplex PCR was the method, and the copy in TCRdb shows in-frame clones only, minus some. This repertoire shows fewer than 40,000 clones, around 92% found once; its top ten account for about 0.33%. Sequenced material: CD4+ T cells from peripheral blood mononuclear cells, taken after pregnancy. The receptor set was obtained from a female donor with multiple sclerosis, enrolled in a pregnancy study.

The chain links TRBV6-1 to TRBJ1-6; D not certain. Trimming cost V 7 bases and J 9 bases, with 19 bases left between them. Germline-derived CDR1 and CDR2 are MNHNS and SASEGT. The CDR3 is made up of 15 amino acids. The CDR3 loop is CASKLAGETFSPLHF. The CDR3 DNA follows: TGTGCCAGCAAACTCGCCGGGGAGACCTTTTCACCCCTCCACTTT.

This clone was recorded once. The chain recombines TRBV2 with TRBJ2-1; TRBD1 agrees at 9 bases. The CDR3 loop spans 20 amino acids. J lost 5 bases, V lost 6 bases, and 23 bases had no gene match. Germline CDR1 SNHLY, CDR2 FYNNEI. The DNA of the CDR3 is TGTGCCAGCAGGGGGTGGGGACAGGGCGGTTGGGAACGGGAAAACAATGAGCAGTTCTTC. This sequence encodes CASRGWGQGGWERENNEQFF. Complete variable domain (other parts from reference TRBV2 and TRBJ2-1): EPEVTQTPSHQVTQMGQEVILRCVPISNHLYFYWYRQILGQKVEFLVSFYNNEISEKSEIFDDQFSVERPDGSNFTLKIRSTKLEDSAMYFCASRGWGQGGWERENNEQFFGPGTRLTVL.

The CDR3 reads CASSVESGGARGDTQYF. CDR3 in DNA: TGTGCCAGCAGCGTAGAGAGCGGGGGGGCTAGAGGAGATACGCAGTATTTT. The genes are TRBV9 and TRBJ2-3, with TRBD2 matching over 10 bases. This CDR3 contains 17 residues. Trimming cost V 0 bases and J 5 bases; bases outside gene matches: 9. The germline CDR1 and CDR2 sequences are SGDLS and YYNGEE.

J is TRBJ2-2 and V is TRBV5-1, with a weak D call TRBD1 (6 bases). The CDR3 has 14 residues. V dropped 1 base and J dropped 5 bases, with 9 bases sitting between them. CDR1 is SGHRS, CDR2 YFSETQ, per germline. The CDR3 here is CASSLWGTTGELFF. As DNA, the CDR3 is TGCGCCAGCAGCTTGTGGGGGACAACCGGGGAGCTGTTTTTT.

The chain has TRBV7-9 and TRBJ2-1; D is possibly TRBD2 (5 bases). V lost 4 bases to trimming and J lost 3 bases, with 13 bases between them. The CDR3 has 15 amino acids. Germline V gives CDR1 SEHNR, CDR2 FQNEAQ (reference sequence). CDR3 sequence reads: CASSYRFRDYNEQFF. CDR3 nucleotide sequence: TGTGCCAGCAGCTACCGGTTCCGGGACTACAATGAGCAGTTCTTC.

The V gene is TRBV20-1, the J gene TRBJ1-4; unclear D gene. CDR1 DFQATT and CDR2 SNEGSKA come from the germline V gene (reference sequence). The CDR3 runs 11 residues. V shed 2 bases and J shed 4 bases, with 2 bases lying between them. CDR3 coding DNA: TGCAGTGCTAGACTTAATGAAAAACTGTTTTTT. It translates to CSARLNEKLFF.

This clone was seen only once. The chain uses TRBV6-1 and TRBJ1-5; TRBD1 matches 10 bases. The length of the CDR3 is 17 residues. Germline assignment: CDR1 MNHNS and CDR2 SASEGT. The junction had 8 bases not matched to a gene; V was cut back by 4 bases and J by 2 bases. Written as DNA, the CDR3 is TGTGCCAGCAGTGCACCCCGAGGGACAGGGGGCAATCAGCCCCAGCATTTT. It codes for CASSAPRGTGGNQPQHF.

The chain couples TRBV10-2 to TRBJ1-1, with 7 bases fitting TRBD1. The CDR3 covers 17 residues. V dropped 6 bases and J dropped 0; count of bases not matched to a gene: 13. The germline gives CDR1 WSHSY, CDR2 SAAADI. The CDR3 sequence: CASRRLGAGGLNTEAFF. Here the CDR3 DNA reads TGCGCCAGCAGACGGTTGGGGGCAGGGGGTTTGAACACTGAAGCTTTCTTT.

In this sample, this clone turned up once. The J gene is TRBJ1-3, the V gene TRBV7-9; D may be TRBD1 (5 bases). In germline, CDR1 is SEHNR, CDR2 FQNEAQ (reference sequence). V lost 5 bases, J lost 4 bases, and 15 bases lay in between. The CDR3 length is 15 residues. CDR3 protein: CASSQGLGRGNTIYF. In DNA form, the CDR3 reads TGTGCCAGCAGCCAGGGCCTCGGACGGGGAAACACCATATATTTT. Full variable domain (rest looked up from reference TRBV7-9 and TRBJ1-3): DTGVSQNPRHKITKRGQNVTFRCDPISEHNRLYWYRQTLGQGPEFLTYFQNEAQLEKSRLLSDRFSAERPKGSFSTLEIQRTEQGDSAMYLCASSQGLGRGNTIYFGEGSWLTVV.

The V and J genes are TRBV30 and TRBJ1-5, with a possible D match to TRBD1 (5 bases). Germline V lookup: CDR1 GTSNPN, CDR2 SVGIG (reference sequence). Trimming shortened V by 2 bases and J by 3 bases, and 8 bases separated the two germline ends. There are 13 residues in the CDR3. This CDR3 is CAWSKGPNQPQHF. The CDR3, as DNA: TGTGCCTGGAGTAAGGGGCCCAATCAGCCCCAGCATTTT.

The chain links TRBV27 to TRBJ2-1; 9 bases fit TRBD2. The CDR3 totals 13 residues. The V segment lost 8 bases and the J segment 5 bases; nucleotides outside the gene matches: 4. Germline V CDR1 and CDR2: MNHEY, SMNVEV (reference sequence). The CDR3 loop is CASGGGADNEQFF. The DNA for the CDR3 is TGTGCCAGCGGCGGGGGGGCCGACAATGAGCAGTTCTTC.

The J gene is TRBJ2-5, the V gene TRBV4-1; 8 nucleotides match TRBD1. The CDR3 contains 14 residues. V was pared by 4 bases and J by 8 bases, with 9 bases of the junction left unmatched. Germline assignment: CDR1 MGHRA and CDR2 YSYEKL. The CDR3 loop is CASSPPDRGGTQYF. In DNA form, the CDR3 reads TGCGCCAGCAGCCCACCCGACAGGGGAGGTACCCAGTACTTC.

The chain uses TRBV7-2 and TRBJ1-2, with D maybe TRBD1 (6 bases). V was shortened by 5 bases and J by 7 bases, with 20 bases between the two germline ends. The CDR3 has 15 residues. CDR1 is SGHTA, CDR2 FQGNSA, per germline. The CDR3 region is CASSPRGGRAGGYTF. The DNA of the CDR3 is TGTGCCAGCAGCCCCCGAGGGGGGAGGGCTGGTGGCTACACCTTC.

The chain employs TRBV19 and TRBJ1-1; D possibly corresponds to TRBD1 (6 bases). Germline CDR1 reads LNHDA; CDR2 reads SQIVND (reference sequence). The ends were cut back, 2 bases at V and 4 bases at J, with 8 bases in the middle. The CDR3 has 13 amino acids. The CDR3 loop reads CASSILGATEAFF. CDR3 DNA sequence: TGTGCCAGTAGTATATTGGGGGCCACTGAAGCTTTCTTT. The full variable domain, completed using reference TRBV19 and TRBJ1-1, is DGGITQSPKYLFRKEGQNVTLSCEQNLNHDAMYWYRQDPGQGLRLIYYSQIVNDFQKGDIAEGYSVSREKKESFPLTVTSAQKNPTAFYLCASSILGATEAFFGQGTRLTVV.

The V and J genes are TRBV14 and TRBJ2-1, with 10 positions matching TRBD2. Unmatched junction bases numbered 10, after V lost 3 bases and J lost 5 bases. This CDR3 is 17 amino acids long. Per the germline V gene, CDR1 is SGHDN and CDR2 is FVKESK. CDR3 sequence: CASSQWLAGAENNEQFF. DNA for the CDR3: TGTGCCAGCAGCCAGTGGCTAGCGGGGGCCGAAAACAATGAGCAGTTCTTC.

The chain uses TRBV19 and TRBJ2-2, with 8 bases fitting TRBD2. The trim removed 3 bases at V and 3 bases at J, leaving 3 bases unmatched. The germline gives CDR1 LNHDA, CDR2 SQIVND (reference sequence). The CDR3 loop spans 15 amino acids. The CDR3 DNA reads as TGTGCCAGTAGTATGTGGGGACTAGACACCGGGGAGCTGTTTTTT. Amino acid sequence: CASSMWGLDTGELFF.

The chain is built from TRBV7-2 and TRBJ1-4, with unresolved D. V shed 1 base and J shed 5 bases, with 8 bases lying between them. Germline V gene sequence: CDR1 SGHTA, CDR2 FQGNSA. The CDR3 is 14 residues long. CDR3 sequence reads: CASSLGRLNEKLFF. The DNA for the CDR3 is TGTGCCAGCAGCTTAGGACGACTGAATGAAAAACTGTTTTTT.

V usage is TRBV15 and J usage is TRBJ2-2; the D gene is possibly TRBD1 (6 bases). This CDR3 has 16 amino acids. Trimming removed 0 bases at V and 4 bases at J, with 12 bases between. Germline values: CDR1 LNHNV, CDR2 YYDKDF (reference sequence). The CDR3 nucleotides are TGTGCCACCAGCAGAGATCAGGGGACCTTCACCGGGGAGCTGTTTTTT. Translating it yields CATSRDQGTFTGELFF.

The V gene is TRBV7-8, the J gene TRBJ1-3; no reliable D call. The CDR3 runs to 14 residues. Germline CDR1 is SGHVS and CDR2 is FQNEAQ. V lost 6 bases, J lost 0 bases, and 9 bases lay in between. The CDR3 spells CASRPTVSGNTIYF. Here the CDR3 DNA reads TGTGCCAGCAGGCCTACGGTCTCTGGAAACACCATATATTTT.

This chain uses TRBV6-1 with TRBJ1-5; TRBD1 is a possible D gene (6 bases). V lost 4 bases and J lost 4, with 26 bases in between. The CDR3 runs to 19 residues. In germline, CDR1 is MNHNS, CDR2 SASEGT. The CDR3 is CASSGVRGSSQLPNQPQHF. The DNA for the CDR3 is TGTGCCAGCAGTGGTGTCAGGGGTTCCTCCCAACTGCCGAATCAGCCCCAGCATTTT.

CDR3 DNA sequence: TGTGCCAGTAGTGGCAACAGGGAGTCGTATGAGCAGTTCTTC. It is translated as CASSGNRESYEQFF. The chain combines TRBV19 with TRBJ2-1, with D possibly TRBD1 on 6 matching bases. This CDR3 is 14 amino acids long. The germline gives CDR1 LNHDA, CDR2 SQIVND (reference sequence). V was cut by 5 bases and J by 8 bases, with 16 bases left in between.

This clone was seen just once. The rearrangement links TRBV2 to TRBJ2-7; maybe TRBD2 (6 bases). This CDR3 region has 13 residues. The V gene's germline CDR1 is SNHLY and CDR2 FYNNEI. The CDR3 DNA sequence: TGTTCGACCTCTTCAGGCGGGGCCTACGAGCAGTACTTC. This encodes CSTSSGGAYEQYF.

In DNA form, the CDR3 reads TGCGCCAGCAGCTTTCGGGGTAATGAGCAGTTCTTC. Translation: CASSFRGNEQFF. This rearrangement joins TRBV5-1 to TRBJ2-1; D is possibly TRBD2 (5 bases). The CDR3 length is 12 residues. CDR1 and CDR2 from the germline V gene are SGHRS and YFSETQ. Trimming removed 2 bases at V and 7 bases at J, with 7 bases between.

A single count supports this clone. The rearrangement links TRBV7-9 to TRBJ2-7; no firm D call. Looked up from germline, CDR1 is SEHNR and CDR2 is FQNEAQ (reference sequence). The CDR3 consists of 14 residues. The germline V and J ends were trimmed by 0 bases and 3 bases, with 9 bases remaining between them. CDR3 DNA: TGTGCCAGCAGCTTAGCGACACTTTACTACGAGCAGTACTTC. It codes for CASSLATLYYEQYF.

V gene TRBV7-8 combines with J gene TRBJ1-5; D is unresolved. The V and J ends lost 0 bases and 4 bases respectively, with 13 bases between them. Germline V gives CDR1 SGHVS, CDR2 FQNEAQ. This CDR3 contains 16 residues. CDR3 DNA sequence: TGTGCCAGCAGCTTAGCGTGGCGGCAGTCTAATCAGCCCCAGCATTTT. Translating gives CASSLAWRQSNQPQHF. Together with reference TRBV7-8 and TRBJ1-5, the CDR3 gives the full variable domain: GAGVSQSPRYKVAKRGQDVALRCDPISGHVSLFWYQQALGQGPEFLTYFQNEAQLDKSGLPSDRFFAERPEGSVSTLKIQRTQQEDSAVYLCASSLAWRQSNQPQHFGDGTRLSIL.

The J gene is TRBJ1-6, the V gene TRBV25-1, with no clear D. The germline gives CDR1 MGHDK, CDR2 SYGVNS. The CDR3 loop spans 13 amino acids. V was trimmed by 1 base and J by 9 bases, leaving 7 bases between them. The CDR3 DNA sequence: TGTGCCAGCAGTGAATCGGGGATTTCACCCCTCCACTTT. Amino acids: CASSESGISPLHF.

This sequence joins TRBV6-5 and TRBJ2-3, with 7 bases lining up with TRBD2. Germline values: CDR1 MNHEY, CDR2 SVGAGI. Trimming cost V 2 bases and J 1 base; bases outside gene matches: 6. This CDR3 comprises 16 residues. Written as DNA, the CDR3 is TGTGCCAGCAGTTACGGAACCCGGGGGGGCACAGATACGCAGTATTTT. This sequence encodes CASSYGTRGGTDTQYF.

A few counts support this clone. The rearrangement uses TRBV9 and TRBJ1-5; weak D call: TRBD1 (5 bases). This CDR3 contains 15 residues. Germline CDR1 and CDR2: SGDLS and YYNGEE. Trimming left V 0 bases short and J 6 bases short, with 13 bases between. CDR3 amino acids: CASSVDVGRGQPQHF. CDR3 sequence (DNA): TGTGCCAGCAGCGTAGATGTCGGAAGGGGTCAGCCCCAGCATTTT.